This T cell receptor beta chain was captured in a study of T-cell memory formation after mild COVID-19. Across the study: TCR clustering was largely donor specific.

Note on this clonotype: The antigen is undetermined. A read error may be the cause here, since a much bigger clone is one base away.

TCRdb re-derived calls from the 5' RACE reads in MiXCR, one entry per CDR3 protein. The data hold more than 55,000 distinct CDR3 sequences, with more than 8% observed a single time. General observations from the study: Shrinking CD4+ clones were chiefly CM and EM; CD8+ ones were chiefly EMRA.

The CDR3 loop spans 15 amino acids. The ends lost 4 bases at V and 1 base at J; junction bases unmatched: 5. The chain uses TRBV12-3 or TRBV12-4 and TRBJ2-3, with 7 bases identical to TRBD2. The sequenced sample consisted of PBMCs or a T cell subset sorted from them (not recorded which). This clonotype was sampled from a man younger than 30 who had mild COVID-19 (a few samples of this study predate the infection). Cell type and time point are not known. CDR3 coding DNA: TGTGCCAGCAGTTCCTACACTAGCGGCACAGATACGCAGTATTTT. Amino acid sequence: CASSSYTSGTDTQYF.